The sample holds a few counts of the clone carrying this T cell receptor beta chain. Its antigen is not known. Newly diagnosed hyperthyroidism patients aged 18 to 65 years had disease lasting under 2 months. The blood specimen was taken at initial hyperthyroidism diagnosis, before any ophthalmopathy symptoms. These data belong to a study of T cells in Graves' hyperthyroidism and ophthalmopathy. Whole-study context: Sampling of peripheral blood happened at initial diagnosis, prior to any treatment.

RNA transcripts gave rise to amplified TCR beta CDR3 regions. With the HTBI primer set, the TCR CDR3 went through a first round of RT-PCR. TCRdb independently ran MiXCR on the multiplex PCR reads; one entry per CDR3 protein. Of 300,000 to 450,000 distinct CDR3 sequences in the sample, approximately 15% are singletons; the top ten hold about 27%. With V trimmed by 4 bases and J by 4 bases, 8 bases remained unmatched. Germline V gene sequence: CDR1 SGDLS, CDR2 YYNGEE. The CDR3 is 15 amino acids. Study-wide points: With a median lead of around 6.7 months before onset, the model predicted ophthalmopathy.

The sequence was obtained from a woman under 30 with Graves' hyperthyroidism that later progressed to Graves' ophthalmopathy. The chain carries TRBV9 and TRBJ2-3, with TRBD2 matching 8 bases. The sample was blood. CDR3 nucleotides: TGTGCCAGCAGCCTCAGCGGGAGAAGCCCAGATACGCAGTATTTT. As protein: CASSLSGRSPDTQYF.